The present TCR beta chain was sequenced within a study of neurological immune-mediated disorders. By 5'RACE with 10-nucleotide random UMIs, the cDNA was made. A single record per CDR3 protein comes from TCRdb applying MiXCR to the 5' RACE reads. The table has tens of thousands of distinct CDR3 sequences, over 10% seen once. At least ten counts were recorded for this clonotype. The time point here: longitudinal time-point 2. The CDR3 has 14 amino acids. With V trimmed by 3 bases and J by 4 bases, 5 bases remained unmatched. Germline-derived CDR1 and CDR2 are SGHTA and FQGNSA. The clonotype comes from a female donor with HTLV-1-associated myelopathy (HAM/TSP). The sample comprised PBMCs. The rearrangement links TRBV7-2 to TRBJ1-2, with 7 bases aligning to TRBD1. The CDR3, as DNA: TGTGCCAGCAGCTTGACAGGGAATGGCTATGGCTACACCTTC. It yields the protein CASSLTGNGYGYTF. Filled out from reference TRBV7-2 and TRBJ1-2, the complete variable domain reads GAGVSQSPSNKVTEKGKDVELRCDPISGHTALYWYRQSLGQGLEFLIYFQGNSAPDKSGLPSDRFSAERTGGSVSTLTIQRTQQEDSAVYLCASSLTGNGYGYTFGSGTRLTVV.